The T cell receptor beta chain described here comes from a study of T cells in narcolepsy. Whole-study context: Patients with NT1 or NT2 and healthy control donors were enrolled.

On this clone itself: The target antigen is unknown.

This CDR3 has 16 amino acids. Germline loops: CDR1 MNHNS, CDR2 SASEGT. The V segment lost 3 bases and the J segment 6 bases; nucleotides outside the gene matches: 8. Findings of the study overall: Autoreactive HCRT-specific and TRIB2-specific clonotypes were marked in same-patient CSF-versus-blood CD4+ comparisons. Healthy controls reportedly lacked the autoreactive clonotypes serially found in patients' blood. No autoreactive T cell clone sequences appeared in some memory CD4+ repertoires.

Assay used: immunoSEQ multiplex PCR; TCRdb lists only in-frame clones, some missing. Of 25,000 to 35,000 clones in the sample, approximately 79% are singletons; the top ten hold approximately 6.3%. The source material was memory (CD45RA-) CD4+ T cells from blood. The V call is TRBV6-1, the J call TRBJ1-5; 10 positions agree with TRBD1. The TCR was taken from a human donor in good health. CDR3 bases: TGTGCCAGCAGTGACCGGGACAGGGGAAGGGCTCAGCCCCAGCATTTT. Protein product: CASSDRDRGRAQPQHF.